The 20 T cell receptor beta chains listed next were all sequenced from one sample in a study of identical twins. TCRdb itself ran the 5' RACE reads through MiXCR, one entry per CDR3 protein. The profile shows 200,000 to 300,000 distinct CDR3 sequences, about 13% of them singletons. The sample was also linked to a second study, of yellow fever vaccine responses in identical twins.

Material for sequencing was memory (CD45RO+) T cells sorted from blood. The receptor source for this set is a woman in her late teens or twenties in good health.

The sample holds a few counts of this clonotype. The chain uses TRBV5-1 and TRBJ1-1; possible D gene TRBD1, 6 bases. CDR3 length: 12 amino acids. Trimming shortened V by 4 bases and J by 7 bases, and 11 bases separated the two germline ends. Germline CDR1 SGHRS, CDR2 YFSETQ. CDR3 protein: CASSVDRGEAFF. In DNA, the CDR3 is TGCGCCAGCAGCGTGGACAGAGGTGAAGCTTTCTTT.

The CDR3 nucleotides read TGTGCCAGCAGCTTATTTGCTAGCGGGATTAGTAGCACAGATACGCAGTATTTT. It translates to CASSLFASGISSTDTQYF. The chain joins TRBV7-6 to TRBJ2-3, with 9 positions matching TRBD2. J gave up 0 bases and V 2 bases, and 9 bases lay outside the gene matches. CDR1 SGHVS and CDR2 FNYEAQ come from the germline V gene. This CDR3 spans 18 amino acids.

This rearrangement joins TRBV20-1 to TRBJ2-5; 7 nucleotides agree with TRBD1. Germline loops: CDR1 DFQATT, CDR2 SNEGSKA (reference sequence). The CDR3 has 15 amino acids. The V segment lost 2 bases and the J segment 3 bases; nucleotides outside the gene matches: 9. The CDR3 sequence: CSARPTLDREETQYF. CDR3 sequence (DNA): TGCAGTGCTAGACCTACCCTTGACAGGGAAGAGACCCAGTACTTC.

This clonotype occurred a few times. The rearrangement uses TRBV28 and TRBJ1-1; D unresolved. The CDR3 spans 12 residues. V lost 2 bases and J lost 0, with 1 base in between. Germline CDR1 reads MDHEN; CDR2 reads SYDVKM. CDR3 sequence (DNA): TGTGCCAGCAGTTTAATGAACACTGAAGCTTTCTTT. It translates to CASSLMNTEAFF. The whole variable domain, filled in from reference TRBV28 and TRBJ1-1, reads DVKVTQSSRYLVKRTGEKVFLECVQDMDHENMFWYRQDPGLGLRLIYFSYDVKMKEKGDIPEGYSVSREKKERFSLILESASTNQTSMYLCASSLMNTEAFFGQGTRLTVV.

This clonotype was seen only a few times. The V and J genes are TRBV28 and TRBJ2-7, with D maybe TRBD2 (6 bases). The V end was cut by 10 bases, the J end by 5 bases, with 21 bases between. Germline CDR1 reads MDHEN; CDR2 reads SYDVKM. The CDR3 is made up of 14 amino acids. For the CDR3, the DNA is TGTGCCACCCAACTTGGAGGGCCCATCAACGAGCAGTACTTC. Protein: CATQLGGPINEQYF.

The chain joins TRBV4-1 to TRBJ2-5, with D perhaps assigned TRBD1 or TRBD2 (5 bases each). V was trimmed by 0 bases and J by 5 bases, leaving 10 bases between them. The CDR3 has 14 residues. Germline V CDR1 and CDR2: MGHRA, YSYEKL. In nucleotides, the CDR3 is TGCGCCAGCAGCCAAGAATGGGGGTGGGAGACCCAGTACTTC. Translation gives CASSQEWGWETQYF.

This chain links TRBV28 with TRBJ1-5; D perhaps matches TRBD1 (6 bases). CDR1 MDHEN and CDR2 SYDVKM come from the germline V gene. V lost 7 bases and J lost 1, with 11 bases in between. There are 14 residues in the CDR3. The DNA of the CDR3 is TGTGCCAGCATGGTGGGGGCGAGCAATCAGCCCCAGCATTTT. Translated, it gives CASMVGASNQPQHF. Combining the CDR3 with reference TRBV28 and TRBJ1-5 gives the whole variable domain DVKVTQSSRYLVKRTGEKVFLECVQDMDHENMFWYRQDPGLGLRLIYFSYDVKMKEKGDIPEGYSVSREKKERFSLILESASTNQTSMYLCASMVGASNQPQHFGDGTRLSIL.

This clonotype was detected many times. The V and J genes are TRBV20-1 and TRBJ1-2, with a possible D match to TRBD1 (5 bases). Germline V gives CDR1 DFQATT, CDR2 SNEGSKA (reference sequence). The CDR3 length is 14 residues. The V end was cut by 5 bases, the J end by 1 base, with 14 bases between. The CDR3, as DNA: TGCAGTGCTGCACGGGGGACCAATAACTATGGCTACACCTTC. Translation gives CSAARGTNNYGYTF.

The chain combines TRBV21-1 with TRBJ2-5; the table's D call, TRBD1, was not checked against the DNA. TRBV21-1 represents a pseudogene. The CDR3 is made up of 16 amino acids. CDR3 in DNA: TGTGCCAGCTCCCTCCTCCGGGACGGACAAAAAGAGACCCAGTACTTC. Its protein is CASSLLRDGQKETQYF.

This clonotype was picked up many times. The chain employs TRBV12-3 or TRBV12-4 and TRBJ2-1; 8 nucleotides line up with TRBD2. The CDR3 totals 16 residues. V shed 3 bases and J 8 bases; nucleotides not matched to a gene: 12. Here the CDR3 reads CASSFPLAVTGDEQFF. Here the CDR3 DNA reads TGTGCCAGCAGTTTCCCACTAGCGGTAACGGGAGATGAGCAGTTCTTC.

This clonotype turned up a few times. This chain joins TRBV6-5 and TRBJ2-7; D is uncertain. The CDR3 has 15 residues. Germline-derived CDR1 and CDR2 are MNHEY and SVGAGI. The V end lost 4 bases, the J end lost 1 base, and 14 bases lay between the germline ends. The CDR3 loop is CASSLTELMSYEQYF. The CDR3 DNA follows: TGTGCCAGCAGTTTGACGGAATTGATGTCCTACGAGCAGTACTTC.

This clonotype was recorded at least ten times. V and J are TRBV12-3 or TRBV12-4 and TRBJ2-3, with 7 bases matching TRBD2. The length of the CDR3 is 15 residues. J gave up 5 bases and V 5 bases, and 10 bases lay outside the gene matches. CDR3 sequence: CASSPKWGGKDTQYF. The CDR3 bases are TGTGCCAGCAGTCCCAAGTGGGGGGGTAAAGATACGCAGTATTTT.

This clonotype appeared many times. The rearrangement joins TRBV4-3 to TRBJ2-1, with 12 bases lining up with TRBD2. The CDR3 runs to 16 residues. V lost 4 bases, J lost 3 bases, and 4 bases stayed unmatched. Looked up from germline, CDR1 is LGHNA and CDR2 is YSLEER. This chain's CDR3 is CASSRELAGGYNEQFF. CDR3 in DNA: TGCGCCAGCAGCCGGGAACTAGCGGGAGGCTACAATGAGCAGTTCTTC.

This clonotype was seen at least ten times. The V and J genes are TRBV3-1 and TRBJ2-5, with 9 bases lining up with TRBD2. The V segment lost 5 bases and the J segment 2 bases; nucleotides outside the gene matches: 0. This CDR3 has 13 amino acids. CDR1 is LGHDT, CDR2 YNNKEL, per germline (reference sequence). The DNA for the CDR3 is TGTGCCAGCAGCGCGGGGGGGCAAGAGACCCAGTACTTC. Protein: CASSAGGQETQYF.

The chain has TRBV3-1 and TRBJ2-7; 7 bases align to TRBD1. CDR1 is LGHDT and CDR2 is YNNKEL in the germline V gene (reference sequence). V was clipped by 5 bases and J by 6 bases; unmatched bases: 10. This CDR3 has 14 amino acids. The DNA for the CDR3 is TGTGCCAGCAGCACAGGGGCCCTAGGAGGCGAGCAGTACTTC. It encodes CASSTGALGGEQYF.

This clonotype was seen a handful of times. The rearrangement uses TRBV25-1 and TRBJ1-2; D ambiguous. The CDR3 spans 15 residues. With 5 bases removed from V and 5 bases from J, the gap between germline ends came to 18 bases. CDR1 and CDR2 (germline): MGHDK, SYGVNS. This CDR3 is CASSTRAGSYYGYTF. As DNA, the CDR3 is TGTGCCAGCAGTACCCGCGCGGGGTCCTATTATGGCTACACCTTC.

The chain is built from TRBV6-1 and TRBJ2-7; 10 bases line up with TRBD1. Germline V gene sequence: CDR1 MNHNS, CDR2 SASEGT. Losses at the gene ends were 6 bases for V and 3 bases for J; bases not matched to a gene: 8. This CDR3 comprises 15 residues. This CDR3 reads CASSPGTGDIYEQYF. CDR3 DNA: TGTGCCAGCAGCCCCGGGACAGGGGACATCTACGAGCAGTACTTC.

This chain links TRBV10-3 with TRBJ2-5; D could derive from TRBD1 or TRBD2 (5 bases each). Germline CDR1 ENHRY, CDR2 SYGVKD. This CDR3 is 14 amino acids long. V lost 0 bases and J lost 4, with 9 bases in between. The CDR3: CAISESIGGETQYF. The DNA for the CDR3 is TGTGCCATCAGTGAGTCGATTGGGGGAGAGACCCAGTACTTC.

This clonotype was seen only once. The chain employs TRBV7-6 and TRBJ2-7, with 8 bases lining up with TRBD1. The CDR3 spans 14 residues. V was clipped by 3 bases and J by 4 bases; unmatched bases: 5. Germline V CDR1 and CDR2: SGHVS, FNYEAQ. The CDR3 DNA follows: TGTGCCAGCAGCTTGAGGACAGGGATTTACGAGCAGTACTTC. Its translation is CASSLRTGIYEQYF.

This clonotype was seen ten or more times. The chain carries TRBV5-1 and TRBJ2-2; D is ambiguous. V shed 2 bases and J shed 4 bases, with 12 bases lying between them. Germline V lookup: CDR1 SGHRS, CDR2 YFSETQ. CDR3 length: 15 amino acids. CDR3 residues: CASSLNRASTGELFF. CDR3 nucleotides: TGCGCCAGCAGCTTAAATCGGGCGAGCACCGGGGAGCTGTTTTTT.